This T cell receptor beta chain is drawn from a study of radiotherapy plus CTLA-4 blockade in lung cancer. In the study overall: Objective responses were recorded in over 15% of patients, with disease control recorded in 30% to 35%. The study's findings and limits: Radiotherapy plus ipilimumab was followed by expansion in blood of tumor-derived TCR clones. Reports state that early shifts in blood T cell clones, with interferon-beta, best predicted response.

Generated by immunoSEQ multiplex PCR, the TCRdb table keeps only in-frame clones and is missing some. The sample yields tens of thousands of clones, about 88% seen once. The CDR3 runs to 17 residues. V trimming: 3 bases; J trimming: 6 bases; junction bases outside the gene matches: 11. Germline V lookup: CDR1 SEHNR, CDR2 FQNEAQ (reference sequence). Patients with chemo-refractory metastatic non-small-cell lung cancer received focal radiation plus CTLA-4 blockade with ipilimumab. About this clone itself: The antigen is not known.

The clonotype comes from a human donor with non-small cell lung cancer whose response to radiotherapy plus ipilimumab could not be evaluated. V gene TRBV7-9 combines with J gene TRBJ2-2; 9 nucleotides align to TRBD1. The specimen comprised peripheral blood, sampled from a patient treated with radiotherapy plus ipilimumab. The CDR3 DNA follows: TGTGCCAGCAGCTTCCTAGGACAGGGGATAGGACCCGGGGAGCTGTTTTTT. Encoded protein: CASSFLGQGIGPGELFF.